This T cell receptor (beta chain) was observed in a study of technical replicates of blood from a handful of donors. Using immunoSEQ multiplex PCR, the repertoire was profiled, and TCRdb retains in-frame clones only, with some absent. Of more than 65,000 clones in the sample, 75% to 95% were seen once. V was pared by 7 bases and J by 5 bases, with 3 bases of the junction left unmatched. The CDR3 length is 12 residues. From germline, CDR1 is SGDLS and CDR2 YYNGEE. The specimen was T cells isolated from PBMCs. The genes are TRBV9 and TRBJ2-3; 8 positions match TRBD1. This sequence originates from a human donor in good health. Some clones in this sample may be carry-over from other donors' samples. As DNA, the CDR3 is TGTGCCAGCTCAGGACAGGGAGATACGCAGTATTTT. Translation: CASSGQGDTQYF.